This T cell receptor (beta chain) was profiled in a study of identical twins. This clonotype showed up many times. What it binds is not known. Template switching added a universal primer binding site, and final cDNA carried unique molecular identifiers. TCRdb reprocessed the 5' RACE reads via MiXCR and lists one record per CDR3 protein. The data contain roughly 690,000 distinct CDR3 sequences, roughly 6% of them seen just once; the ten biggest clones take up about 1.8%. The study, taken as a whole, reports: Because invariant MAIT and iNKT cells could be present, zero-insertion analyses could be partly confounded. Models came in too low on out-of-frame TCR alpha sharing in monozygotic twins. Cord blood beta clonotypes that were abundant carried fewer insertions, and memory repertoires showed no such trend.

The germline gives CDR1 MDHEN, CDR2 SYDVKM. Trimming took 5 bases from V and 4 from J, leaving 7 bases between them. The CDR3 runs to 12 residues. This TCR was sampled from a man aged 18 to 30 in good health. This chain joins TRBV28 and TRBJ2-3, with D uncertain. The sequenced sample consisted of naive T cells sorted from blood. For the CDR3, the DNA is TGTGCCAGCAGTAAGGGCCCAGATACGCAGTATTTT. Its translation is CASSKGPDTQYF.